This T cell receptor beta chain was found in a study of identical twins' blood T cells (dated by TCRdb to the early 2010s). Study-wide context: The roughly twelve libraries, six for the alpha chain and six for the beta chain, yielded 45 million to 55 million Illumina reads in total. To assess how genetics influences repertoire formation, the study used next-generation sequencing to compare the TCR alpha and beta chain repertoires of three pairs of monozygous twins. Overall study results and their limits: Because the twins were raised together, environmental influences could not be ruled out as an explanation for the similarity between twins. Twin pairs were reported to be markedly more alike in V gene usage than unrelated donors were, even when looking at non-selected out-of-frame TCRbeta clonotypes. Among the most abundant TCRbeta clonotypes, every donor shared more CDR3 sequences with her own twin than with unrelated donors. The study stated that the proposed role of the TCRalpha J segment in MHC recognition during thymic selection needs to be validated by independent studies. How many CDR3 clonotypes two donors shared depended mainly on the product of their cloneset sizes, and the twins did not clearly stray from this trend.

The library was generated by 5' RACE. The run used an Illumina Genome Analyzer IIx. To prepare the RNA-based TCR cDNA libraries, a previously described protocol was followed, with several modifications. Sample-specific barcodes were introduced on both ends of each TCR cDNA library during cDNA synthesis and amplification to prevent cross-contamination. The paper's processing steps were these. Between about 85,000 and nearly 550,000 clonotypes were identified per individual, with roughly 2 to 4 million CDR3-containing reads per library. Reads with improper barcode index combinations were discarded, after which clonesets were built for each library with the MiTCR software. While assembling CDR3 clonotypes, MiTCR corrected PCR and sequencing errors and either filtered or rescued low-quality reads. Artificial out-of-frame clonotypes were mapped to in-frame sequences, with one indel allowed in the CDR3, and then removed. Similarity of V and J gene usage between donors was measured as Jensen-Shannon divergence divided by mean entropy. TCRdb reran the public reads through fastp at Q25 and MiXCR, keeping productive beta chains. Rows are unified per CDR3 protein, each entry keeping the most common DNA and genes. TCRdb's processing, not the authors', yielded these V and J calls. The table for this sample lists a few hundred thousand distinct CDR3 sequences; over 25% of them were counted only once. Clones ranked in the top ten supply roughly 6.1% of the sample.

Comments on this clonotype: No antigen is known for it. The record has no base qualities; no much larger clone is one base away.

Donors were six healthy women forming three monozygous twin pairs. All three twin pairs had been reared together, and it was thought likely that the same infectious agents and vaccines had been met by these twin pairs. TCR cDNA libraries were prepared from RNA that had been isolated from peripheral blood mononuclear cells. Including the terminal cysteine and phenylalanine, the CDR3 comprises 14 residues. Only CDR3 DNA is held: 42 bases, read in frame from base 1. Trimming removed 3 bases from V and 4 bases from J, leaving 12 bases between the germline ends. Reading the germline V gene (reference sequence) gives CDR1 SEHNR and CDR2 FQNEAQ.

This sequence originates from a woman aged 18-50 years in good health. Sequenced material: PBMCs. The sequence is built from TRBV7-9 and TRBJ1-2; no confident D gene assignment can be made. CDR3 sequence: CASSFGQTLYGYTF. The DNA is TGTGCCAGCAGCTTTGGGCAGACTCTCTATGGCTACACCTTC.